Below, 11 T cell receptor beta chains from the same sample are listed, as sequenced in a study of long-term antiretroviral therapy in people with HIV. Investigators performed immunoSEQ version v3.0 at survey level. Assay: immunoSEQ multiplex PCR; the TCRdb copy retains only in-frame clones and omits some. The table records some 26,000 clones, around 86% of them present only once. The material sequenced was unsorted PBMCs, taken about 2.6 years after starting antiretroviral therapy. These receptors came from a man aged 40-49 years with HIV.

A remark on this clone: One junction end does not reproduce the germline sequence, and a read error may be involved. The rearrangement joins TRBV7-9 to TRBJ1-2; D gene ambiguous. The CDR3 spans 12 residues. Germline V gene lookup returns CDR1 SEHNR and CDR2 FQNEAQ (reference sequence). CDR3 amino acids: CASSLGGYGYTF. In DNA form, the CDR3 reads TGTGCCAGCAGTTTAGGAGGGTATGGCTACACCTTC.

V and J are TRBV6-5 and TRBJ2-7; 7 bases agree with TRBD1. V dropped 5 bases and J dropped 6; count of bases not matched to a gene: 10. Germline values: CDR1 MNHEY, CDR2 SVGAGI. CDR3 size: 14 residues. In DNA form, the CDR3 reads TGTGCCAGCAGTAATCAGGGGGTTCCTTTCGAGCAGTACTTC. Translating it yields CASSNQGVPFEQYF.

The chain recombines TRBV7-9 with TRBJ1-5, with TRBD1 identical over 7 bases. The germline V gene encodes CDR1 SEHNR and CDR2 FQNEAQ (reference sequence). The ends lost 5 bases at V and 4 bases at J; junction bases unmatched: 5. The CDR3 is made up of 14 amino acids. The CDR3 coding sequence is TGTGCCAGCAGCCGAGGACAGGCTAATCAGCCCCAGCATTTT. It translates to CASSRGQANQPQHF.

The chain employs TRBV4-2 and TRBJ1-1; TRBD1 might be the D (6 bases). Germline V gene data show CDR1 as LGHNA and CDR2 as YNFKEQ. This CDR3 has 15 residues. Trimming cost V 5 bases and J 3 bases, with 16 bases left between them. The CDR3 is CASSEQGTVDTEAFF. In DNA, the CDR3 is TGTGCCAGCAGCGAGCAGGGGACCGTGGACACTGAAGCTTTCTTT.

The chain couples TRBV9 to TRBJ2-1; 13 nucleotides agree with TRBD2. The CDR3 covers 15 residues. The germline V gene encodes CDR1 SGDLS and CDR2 YYNGEE. The V and J ends lost 0 bases and 11 bases, in that order; junction bases with no gene match: 5. CDR3 sequence: CASSVETSGGRQQFF. Here the CDR3 DNA reads TGTGCCAGCAGCGTAGAGACTAGCGGGGGGCGACAGCAGTTCTTC.

The chain joins TRBV28 to TRBJ1-5; D is perhaps TRBD1 (5 bases). Germline loops: CDR1 MDHEN, CDR2 SYDVKM. The CDR3 is 14 residues long. V was shortened by 3 bases and J by 0 bases, with 6 bases between the two germline ends. CDR3 coding DNA: TGTGCCAGCAGTTTGGACACTAGCAATCAGCCCCAGCATTTT. It codes for CASSLDTSNQPQHF.

The V gene is TRBV7-3, the J gene TRBJ1-1; the D gene is possibly TRBD1 (5 bases). The CDR3 length is 13 residues. Trimming shortened V by 5 bases and J by 1 base, and 8 bases separated the two germline ends. Germline lookup yields CDR1 SGHTA and CDR2 FQGTGA. The CDR3 nucleotides are TGTGCCAGCAGCCGTGACAGGAACACTGAAGCTTTCTTT. This translates into CASSRDRNTEAFF.

V usage is TRBV28 and J usage is TRBJ2-2; D is possibly TRBD1 (5 bases). Germline V gene sequence: CDR1 MDHEN, CDR2 SYDVKM. V gave up 6 bases and J gave up 3 bases, with 11 bases separating them. The CDR3 runs to 14 residues. CDR3 sequence reads: CASRIRQYTGELFF. The CDR3 bases are TGTGCCAGCAGGATAAGACAGTACACCGGGGAGCTGTTTTTT.

This chain connects TRBV4-1 to TRBJ2-5, with D perhaps given as TRBD1 or TRBD2 (5 bases each). The CDR3 length is 15 residues. V shed 0 bases and J shed 0 bases, with 8 bases lying between them. Germline V gene lookup returns CDR1 MGHRA and CDR2 YSYEKL. The CDR3 DNA reads as TGCGCCAGCAGCCAAGATACGGGACACCAAGAGACCCAGTACTTC. Protein: CASSQDTGHQETQYF.

The genes are TRBV30 and TRBJ1-5; 11 bases agree with TRBD1. The CDR3 extends over 14 amino acids. CDR1 GTSNPN and CDR2 SVGIG come from the germline V gene (reference sequence). After removal of 2 bases from V and 6 bases from J, the junction contained 3 bases not matched to a gene. CDR3 amino acids: CAWSRTGGFQPQHF. CDR3 sequence (DNA): TGTGCCTGGAGTAGGACAGGGGGCTTTCAGCCCCAGCATTTT. Complete variable domain (other parts from reference TRBV30 and TRBJ1-5): SQTIHQWPATLVQPVGSPLSLECTVEGTSNPNLYWYRQAAGRGLQLLFYSVGIGQISSEVPQNLSASRPQDRQFILSSKKLLLSDSGFYLCAWSRTGGFQPQHFGDGTRLSIL.

V and J are TRBV5-6 and TRBJ1-5; D gene ambiguous. The CDR3 has 15 amino acids. Deletions cut 6 bases from V and 5 bases from J, with 18 bases between. Germline loops: CDR1 SGHDT, CDR2 YYEEEE. The CDR3 spells CASTRAGRGDQPQHF. The CDR3 nucleotides are TGTGCCAGCACCCGGGCGGGTCGGGGTGATCAGCCCCAGCATTTT.